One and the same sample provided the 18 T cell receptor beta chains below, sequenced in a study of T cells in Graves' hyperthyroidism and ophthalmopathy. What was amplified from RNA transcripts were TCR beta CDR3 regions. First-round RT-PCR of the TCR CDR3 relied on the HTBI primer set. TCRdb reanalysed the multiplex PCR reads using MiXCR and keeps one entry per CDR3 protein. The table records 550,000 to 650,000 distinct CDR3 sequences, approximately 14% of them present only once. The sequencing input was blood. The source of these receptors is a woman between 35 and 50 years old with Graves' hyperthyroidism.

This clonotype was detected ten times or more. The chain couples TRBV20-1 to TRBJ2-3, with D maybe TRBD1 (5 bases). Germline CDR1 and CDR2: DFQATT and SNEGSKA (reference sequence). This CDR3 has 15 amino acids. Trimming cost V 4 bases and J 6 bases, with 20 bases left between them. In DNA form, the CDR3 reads TGCAGTGCTACGCCGCCTGGTGGGGCCGCCGATACGCAGTATTTT. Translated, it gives CSATPPGGAADTQYF.

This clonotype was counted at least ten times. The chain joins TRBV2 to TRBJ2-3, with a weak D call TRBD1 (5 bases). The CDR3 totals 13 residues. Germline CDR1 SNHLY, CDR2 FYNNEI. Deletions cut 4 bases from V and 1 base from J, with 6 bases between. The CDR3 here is CASSGQRTDTQYF. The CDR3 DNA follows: TGTGCCAGCAGTGGACAGCGCACAGATACGCAGTATTTT.

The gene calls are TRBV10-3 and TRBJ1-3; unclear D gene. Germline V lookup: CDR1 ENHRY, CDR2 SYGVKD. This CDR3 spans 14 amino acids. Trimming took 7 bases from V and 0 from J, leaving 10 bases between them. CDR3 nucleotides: TGTGCCATCACTTCCACCTACTCTGGAAACACCATATATTTT. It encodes CAITSTYSGNTIYF.

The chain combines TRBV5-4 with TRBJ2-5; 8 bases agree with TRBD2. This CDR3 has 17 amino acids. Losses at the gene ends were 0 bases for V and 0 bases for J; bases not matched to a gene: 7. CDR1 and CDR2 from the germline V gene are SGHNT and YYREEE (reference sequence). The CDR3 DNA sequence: TGTGCCAGCAGCTTGGGTTATTTAGCGGGATACCAAGAGACCCAGTACTTC. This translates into CASSLGYLAGYQETQYF.

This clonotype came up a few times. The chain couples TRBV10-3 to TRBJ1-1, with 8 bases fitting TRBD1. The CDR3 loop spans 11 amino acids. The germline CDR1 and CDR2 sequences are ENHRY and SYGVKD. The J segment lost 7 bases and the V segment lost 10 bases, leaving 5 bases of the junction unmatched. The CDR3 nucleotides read TGTGCCAGCGACAGGGGCGGTGAAGCTTTCTTT. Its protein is CASDRGGEAFF.

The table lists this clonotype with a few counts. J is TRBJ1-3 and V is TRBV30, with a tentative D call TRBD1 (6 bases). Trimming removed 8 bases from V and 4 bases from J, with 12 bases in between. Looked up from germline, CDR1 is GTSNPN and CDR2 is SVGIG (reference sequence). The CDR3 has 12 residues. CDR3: CATRGRGNTIYF. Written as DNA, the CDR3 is TGTGCCACCCGGGGGCGAGGAAACACCATATATTTT.

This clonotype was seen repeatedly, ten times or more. The CDR3 loop is CASSPGLYQPQHF. CDR3 nucleotides: TGTGCCAGCAGCCCCGGACTATATCAGCCCCAGCATTTT. The J gene is TRBJ1-5, the V gene TRBV3-1; D is ambiguous. CDR3 length: 13 residues. CDR1 LGHDT and CDR2 YNNKEL come from the germline V gene (reference sequence). Trimming shortened V by 4 bases and J by 5 bases, and 9 bases separated the two germline ends.

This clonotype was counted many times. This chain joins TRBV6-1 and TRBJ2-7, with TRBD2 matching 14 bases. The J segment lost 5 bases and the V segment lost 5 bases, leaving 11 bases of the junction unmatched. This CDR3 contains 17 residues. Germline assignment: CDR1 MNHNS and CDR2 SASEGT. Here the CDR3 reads CASSSIRGTSGSHEQYF. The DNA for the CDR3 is TGTGCCAGCAGTTCAATCCGAGGGACTAGCGGGAGCCACGAGCAGTACTTC.

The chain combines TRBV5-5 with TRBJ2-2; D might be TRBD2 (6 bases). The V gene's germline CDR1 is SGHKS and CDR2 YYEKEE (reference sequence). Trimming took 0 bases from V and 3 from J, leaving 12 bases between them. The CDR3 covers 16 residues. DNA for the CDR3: TGTGCCAGCAGCTTGGCCTCGGGGACTTACACCGGGGAGCTGTTTTTT. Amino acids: CASSLASGTYTGELFF.

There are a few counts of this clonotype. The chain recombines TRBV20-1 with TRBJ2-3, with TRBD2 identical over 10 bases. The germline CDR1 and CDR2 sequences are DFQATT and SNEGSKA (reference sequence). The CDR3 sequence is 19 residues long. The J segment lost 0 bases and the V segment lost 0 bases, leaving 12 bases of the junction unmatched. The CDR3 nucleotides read TGCAGTGCTAGAGAACCGGGACTAGCGAGTTTTAGTAGCACAGATACGCAGTATTTT. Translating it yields CSAREPGLASFSSTDTQYF.

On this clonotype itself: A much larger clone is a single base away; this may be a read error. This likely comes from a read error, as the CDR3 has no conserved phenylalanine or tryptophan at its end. CDR3 nucleotide sequence: TGTGCCAGCAGTTCGAGGGGCGCCGGGAATGAGCAGTTCCTC. Amino acid sequence: CASSSRGAGNEQFL. V and J are TRBV6-2 or TRBV6-3 and TRBJ2-1, with D perhaps TRBD1 or TRBD2 (5 bases each). Trimming stripped 4 bases from V and 7 bases from J, with 14 bases between. This CDR3 is built from 14 residues. CDR1 is MNHEY, CDR2 SVGEGT, per germline.

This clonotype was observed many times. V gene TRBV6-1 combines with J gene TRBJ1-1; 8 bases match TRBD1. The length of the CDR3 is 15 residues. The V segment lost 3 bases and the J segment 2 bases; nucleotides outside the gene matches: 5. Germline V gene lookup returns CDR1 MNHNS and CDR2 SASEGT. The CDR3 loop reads CASSDQGALNTEAFF. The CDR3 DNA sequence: TGTGCCAGCAGTGATCAGGGGGCCCTCAACACTGAAGCTTTCTTT.

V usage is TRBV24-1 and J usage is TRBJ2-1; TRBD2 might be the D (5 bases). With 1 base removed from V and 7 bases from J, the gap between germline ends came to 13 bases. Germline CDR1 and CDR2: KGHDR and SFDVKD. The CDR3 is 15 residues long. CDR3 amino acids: CATSDFSSEENEQFF. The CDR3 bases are TGTGCCACCAGTGATTTTAGCTCGGAGGAGAATGAGCAGTTCTTC.

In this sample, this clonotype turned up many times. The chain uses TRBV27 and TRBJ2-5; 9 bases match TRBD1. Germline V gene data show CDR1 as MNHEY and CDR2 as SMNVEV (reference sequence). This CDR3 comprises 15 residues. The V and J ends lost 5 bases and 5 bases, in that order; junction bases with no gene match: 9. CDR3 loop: CASSDGTGLGETQYF. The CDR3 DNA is TGTGCCAGCAGTGACGGGACAGGGTTAGGTGAGACCCAGTACTTC.

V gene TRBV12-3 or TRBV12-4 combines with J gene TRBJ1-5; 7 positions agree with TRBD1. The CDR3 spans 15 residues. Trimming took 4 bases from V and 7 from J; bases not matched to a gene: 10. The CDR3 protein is CASSYRQGAEQPQHF. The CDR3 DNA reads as TGTGCCAGCAGTTACCGACAGGGTGCAGAACAGCCCCAGCATTTT.

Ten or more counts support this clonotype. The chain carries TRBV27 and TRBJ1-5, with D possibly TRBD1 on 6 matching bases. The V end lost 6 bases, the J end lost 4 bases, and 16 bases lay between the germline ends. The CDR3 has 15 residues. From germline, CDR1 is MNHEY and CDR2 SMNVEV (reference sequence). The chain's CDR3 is CASSSRQVLNQPQHF. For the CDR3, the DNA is TGTGCCAGCAGCTCGCGACAGGTCCTTAATCAGCCCCAGCATTTT.

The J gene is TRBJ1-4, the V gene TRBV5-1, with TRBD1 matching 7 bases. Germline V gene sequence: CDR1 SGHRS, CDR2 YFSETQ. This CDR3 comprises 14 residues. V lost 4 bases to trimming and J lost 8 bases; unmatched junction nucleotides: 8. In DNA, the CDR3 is TGCGCCAGCAGCCCAGGGGGATCGGGCGAAAAACTGTTTTTT. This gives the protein CASSPGGSGEKLFF.

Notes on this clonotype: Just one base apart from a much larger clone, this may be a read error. The CDR3 loop reads CASSTIYEQYF. DNA for the CDR3: TGTGCCAGCAGTACTATCTACGAGCAGTACTTC. V usage is TRBV28 and J usage is TRBJ2-7, with no clear D. CDR1 and CDR2 (germline): MDHEN, SYDVKM. This CDR3 comprises 11 residues. V dropped 5 bases and J dropped 3 bases, with 5 bases sitting between them.